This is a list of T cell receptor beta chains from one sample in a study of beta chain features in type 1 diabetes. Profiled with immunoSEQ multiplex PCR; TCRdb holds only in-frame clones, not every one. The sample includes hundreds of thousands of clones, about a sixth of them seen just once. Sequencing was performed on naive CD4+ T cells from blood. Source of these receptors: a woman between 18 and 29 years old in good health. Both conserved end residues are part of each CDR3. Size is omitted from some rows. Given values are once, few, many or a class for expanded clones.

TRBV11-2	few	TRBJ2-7	CASSLVQREGYEQYF
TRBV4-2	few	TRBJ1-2	CASSVGQPYYGYTF
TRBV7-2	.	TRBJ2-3	CANQLAPSSTDTQYF
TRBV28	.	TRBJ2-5	CASSWGARYQETQYF
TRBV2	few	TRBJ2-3	CASKSGGSQADTQYF
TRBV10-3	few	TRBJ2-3	CAISSSGVTDTQYF
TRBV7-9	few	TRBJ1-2	CASSLTSGVYGYTF
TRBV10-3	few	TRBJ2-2	CATTDRTTGELFF
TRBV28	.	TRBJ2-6	CASSRTRQSTGANVLTF
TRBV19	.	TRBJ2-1	CASSIPGSNEQFF
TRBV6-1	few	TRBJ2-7	CASGMARANYEQYF
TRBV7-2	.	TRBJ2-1	CASSLVGGLASYNEQFF
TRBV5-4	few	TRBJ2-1	CASSFTGYEQFF
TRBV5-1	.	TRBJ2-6	CASSGPRDRFPTSGANVLTF
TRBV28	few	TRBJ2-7	CASLAGATYEQYF
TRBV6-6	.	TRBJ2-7	CASSRQGYEQYF